Following are 5 T cell receptor beta chains from one sample sequenced in a study of a mutant IDH1 vaccine in newly diagnosed glioma. These receptors' antigens are unknown. Sequencing was performed with immunoSEQ multiplex PCR; in TCRdb, only in-frame clones are kept and a portion is missing. The sample contains some 59,000 clones, around 91% of which appear only once. Sample time point: week 11, during vaccination. It was 300 ug of mutant IDH1 20-mer peptide that made up each vaccine dose, given with topical imiquimod. Specimen: PBMCs, collected from a glioma patient whose treatment included an IDH1 peptide vaccine. These receptors were obtained from a man in his forties or fifties with glioma.

This clone has just a few counts. The gene calls are TRBV7-2 and TRBJ1-1, with no clear D. The V gene's germline CDR1 is SGHTA and CDR2 FQGNSA. The CDR3 has 14 residues. V lost 1 base to trimming and J lost 5 bases, with 11 bases between them. The CDR3: CASSLGRGGTEAFF. CDR3 coding DNA: TGTGCCAGCAGCTTAGGACGGGGAGGAACTGAAGCTTTCTTT.

This clone was recorded only once. This chain connects TRBV9 to TRBJ1-2, with TRBD1 as a possible D gene (6 bases). Germline loops: CDR1 SGDLS, CDR2 YYNGEE. The CDR3 is 13 amino acids. The V end was cut by 4 bases, the J end by 4 bases, with 11 bases between. CDR3 DNA: TGTGCCAGCAGCTCAGGGGCAGCCTATGGCTACACCTTC. Translation: CASSSGAAYGYTF.

This clone was detected a few times. V usage is TRBV5-6 and J usage is TRBJ2-5; D remains unclear. The ends were cut back, 2 bases at V and 3 bases at J, with 17 bases in the middle. This CDR3 has 16 residues. CDR1 and CDR2 (germline): SGHDT, YYEEEE. The CDR3 spells CASSLDPPGPKETQYF. The DNA of the CDR3 is TGTGCCAGCAGCTTAGATCCGCCCGGCCCGAAAGAGACCCAGTACTTC. Using reference TRBV5-6 and TRBJ2-5 for the parts outside the CDR3, the full variable domain is DAGVTQSPTHLIKTRGQQVTLRCSPKSGHDTVSWYQQALGQGPQFIFQYYEEEERQRGNFPDRFSGHQFPNYSSELNVNALLLGDSALYLCASSLDPPGPKETQYFGPGTRLLVL.

The chain is built from TRBV6-1 and TRBJ2-7; 9 bases are shared with TRBD1. Germline CDR1 and CDR2: MNHNS and SASEGT. CDR3 length: 16 amino acids. V gave up 6 bases and J gave up 1 base; unmatched junction bases: 10. The DNA of the CDR3 is TGTGCCAGCAGAGAATCTCCCGGACAGGGGTCCTACGAGCAGTACTTC. Protein product: CASRESPGQGSYEQYF.

This sequence joins TRBV5-4 and TRBJ1-1; D not certain. The CDR3 length is 14 residues. Germline values: CDR1 SGHNT, CDR2 YYREEE (reference sequence). Between the trimmed V and J ends, which lost 7 bases and 1 base, there was a span of 14 bases. The CDR3, as DNA: TGTGCCAGCGGGCGGGGATCACCGAACACTGAAGCTTTCTTT. Encoded protein: CASGRGSPNTEAFF.